This T cell receptor beta chain was observed in a study of T cell responses to AZD1222 COVID-19 vaccine. Study summary: The analysis combined second doses at about 4 or about 12 weeks.

Germline values: CDR1 MDHEN, CDR2 SYDVKM. The CDR3 is 13 residues long. Trimming pared 3 bases from V and 11 bases from J, leaving 14 bases between. Study-wide results and caveats: Females made up more of the donors, who were largely white British, and clonal diversity may have come out too low. Epitopes outside B.1.351 and B.1.1.7 mutated regions reportedly drew nearly half of spike TCRs. Only after the peak T cell response were repertoires sampled.

About this clone: Its antigen is not known.

The repertoire was sequenced with immunoSEQ multiplex PCR; TCRdb's copy has only in-frame clones and lacks some. The table includes 65,000 to 75,000 clones, around 84% detected once. The sequencing here drew on peripheral blood, taken on day 0 of AZD1222 vaccination. The sequence was obtained from an adult in good health. The chain carries TRBV28 and TRBJ1-5; D is perhaps TRBD1 (6 bases). The CDR3 reads CASSLGQGLTQHF. The DNA for the CDR3 is TGTGCCAGCAGTTTGGGGCAGGGGTTGACCCAGCATTTT. The full variable domain, rest sourced from reference TRBV28 and TRBJ1-5, is DVKVTQSSRYLVKRTGEKVFLECVQDMDHENMFWYRQDPGLGLRLIYFSYDVKMKEKGDIPEGYSVSREKKERFSLILESASTNQTSMYLCASSLGQGLTQHFGDGTRLSIL.